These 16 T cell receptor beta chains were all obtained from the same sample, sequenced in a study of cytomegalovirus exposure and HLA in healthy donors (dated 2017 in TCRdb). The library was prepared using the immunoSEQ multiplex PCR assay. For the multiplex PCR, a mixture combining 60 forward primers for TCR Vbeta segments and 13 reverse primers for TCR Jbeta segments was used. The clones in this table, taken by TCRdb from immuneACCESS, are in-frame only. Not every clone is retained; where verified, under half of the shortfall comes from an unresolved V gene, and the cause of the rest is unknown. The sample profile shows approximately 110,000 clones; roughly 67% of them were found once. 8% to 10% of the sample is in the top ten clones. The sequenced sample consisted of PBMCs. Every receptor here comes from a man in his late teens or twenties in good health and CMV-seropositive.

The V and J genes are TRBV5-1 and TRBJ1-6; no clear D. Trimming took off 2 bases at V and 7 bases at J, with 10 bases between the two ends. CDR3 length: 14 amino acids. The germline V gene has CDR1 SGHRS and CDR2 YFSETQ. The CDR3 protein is CASSFAGINSPLHF. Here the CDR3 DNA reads TGCGCCAGCAGCTTTGCAGGAATCAATTCACCCCTCCACTTT.

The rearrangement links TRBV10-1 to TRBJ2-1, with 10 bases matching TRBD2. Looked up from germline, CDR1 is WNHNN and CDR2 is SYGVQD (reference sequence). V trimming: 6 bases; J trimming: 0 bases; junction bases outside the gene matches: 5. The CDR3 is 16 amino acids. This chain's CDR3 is CASRLAGDPSYNEQFF. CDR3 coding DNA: TGCGCCAGCAGGCTAGCGGGGGACCCCTCCTACAATGAGCAGTTCTTC.

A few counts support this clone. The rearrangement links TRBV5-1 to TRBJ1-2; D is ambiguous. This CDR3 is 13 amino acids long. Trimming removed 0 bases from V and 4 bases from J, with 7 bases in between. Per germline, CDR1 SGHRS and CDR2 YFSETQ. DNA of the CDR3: TGCGCCAGCAGCTTGGCGGGGTCCTATGGCTACACCTTC. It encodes CASSLAGSYGYTF.

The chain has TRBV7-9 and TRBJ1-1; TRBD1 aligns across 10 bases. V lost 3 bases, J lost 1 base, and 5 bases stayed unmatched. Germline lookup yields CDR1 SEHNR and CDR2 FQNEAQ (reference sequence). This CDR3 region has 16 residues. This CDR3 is CASSLTGGYQNTEAFF. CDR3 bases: TGTGCCAGCAGCTTGACAGGGGGCTACCAGAACACTGAAGCTTTCTTT.

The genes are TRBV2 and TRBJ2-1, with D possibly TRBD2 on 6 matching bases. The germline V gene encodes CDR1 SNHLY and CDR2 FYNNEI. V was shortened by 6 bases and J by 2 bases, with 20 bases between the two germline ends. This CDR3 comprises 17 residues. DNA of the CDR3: TGTGCCAGCAGCCCCTCCAGGGACTCGACCACCTACAATGAGCAGTTCTTC. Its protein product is CASSPSRDSTTYNEQFF.

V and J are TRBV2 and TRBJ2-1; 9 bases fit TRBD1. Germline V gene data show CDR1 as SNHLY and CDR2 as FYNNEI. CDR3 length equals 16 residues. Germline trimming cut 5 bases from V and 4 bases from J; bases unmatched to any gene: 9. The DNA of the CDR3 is TGTGCCAGCAGTCTTGTAGGACAGGGGAGTTACAATGAGCAGTTCTTC. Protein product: CASSLVGQGSYNEQFF.

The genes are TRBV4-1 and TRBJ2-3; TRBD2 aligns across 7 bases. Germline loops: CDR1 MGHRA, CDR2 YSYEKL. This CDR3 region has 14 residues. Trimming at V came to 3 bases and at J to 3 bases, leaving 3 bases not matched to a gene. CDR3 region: CASSHLAVTDTQYF. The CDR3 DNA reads TGCGCCAGCAGCCACCTAGCGGTAACAGATACGCAGTATTTT.

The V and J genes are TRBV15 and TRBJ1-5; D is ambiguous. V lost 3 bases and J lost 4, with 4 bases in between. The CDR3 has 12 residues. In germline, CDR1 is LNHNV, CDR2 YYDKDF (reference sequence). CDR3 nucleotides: TGTGCCACCAGCAGTTCAAATCAGCCCCAGCATTTT. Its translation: CATSSSNQPQHF.

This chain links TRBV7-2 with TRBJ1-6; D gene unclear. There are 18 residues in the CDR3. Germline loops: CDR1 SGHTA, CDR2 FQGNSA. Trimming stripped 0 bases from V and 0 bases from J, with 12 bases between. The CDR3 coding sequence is TGTGCCAGCAGCTTAGCGACGATCGGGAGCTCCTATAATTCACCCCTCCACTTT. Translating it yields CASSLATIGSSYNSPLHF.

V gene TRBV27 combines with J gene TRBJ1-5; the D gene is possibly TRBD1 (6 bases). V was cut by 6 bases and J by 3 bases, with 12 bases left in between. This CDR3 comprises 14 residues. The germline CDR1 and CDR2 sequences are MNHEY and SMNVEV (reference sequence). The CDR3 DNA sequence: TGTGCCAGCAGCAATCAGGGGTTCAATCAGCCCCAGCATTTT. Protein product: CASSNQGFNQPQHF.

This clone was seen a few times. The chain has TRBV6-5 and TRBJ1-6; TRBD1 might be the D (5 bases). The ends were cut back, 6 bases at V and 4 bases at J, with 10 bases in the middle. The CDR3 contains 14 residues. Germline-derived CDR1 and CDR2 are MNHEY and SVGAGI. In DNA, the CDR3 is TGTGCCAGCAGGCTGACAGAATATAATTCACCCCTCCACTTT. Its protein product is CASRLTEYNSPLHF.

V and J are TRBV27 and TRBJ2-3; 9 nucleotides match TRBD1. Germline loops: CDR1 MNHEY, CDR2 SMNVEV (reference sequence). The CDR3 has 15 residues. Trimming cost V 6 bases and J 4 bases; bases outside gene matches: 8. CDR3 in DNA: TGTGCCAGCAGCATGGGACAGGGAGGGTCAGATACGCAGTATTTT. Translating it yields CASSMGQGGSDTQYF.

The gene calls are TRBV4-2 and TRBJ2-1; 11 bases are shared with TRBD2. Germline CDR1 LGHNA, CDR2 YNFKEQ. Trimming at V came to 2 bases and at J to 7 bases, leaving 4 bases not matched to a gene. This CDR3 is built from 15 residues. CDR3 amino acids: CASSQWLAGGNEQFF. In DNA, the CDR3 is TGTGCCAGCAGCCAATGGCTAGCGGGGGGAAATGAGCAGTTCTTC.

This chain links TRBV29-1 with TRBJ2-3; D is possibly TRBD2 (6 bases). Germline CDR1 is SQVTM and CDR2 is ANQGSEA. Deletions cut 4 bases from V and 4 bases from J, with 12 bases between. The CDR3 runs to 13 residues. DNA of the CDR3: TGCAGCGTTGTGATTCCGGGAGCAGATACGCAGTATTTT. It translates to CSVVIPGADTQYF.

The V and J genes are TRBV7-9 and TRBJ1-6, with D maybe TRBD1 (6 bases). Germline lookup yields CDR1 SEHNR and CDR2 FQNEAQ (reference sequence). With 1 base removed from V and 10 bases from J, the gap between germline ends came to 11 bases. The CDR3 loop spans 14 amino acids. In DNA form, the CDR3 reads TGTGCCAGCAGCTTAGGCCAGGGGTACTCACCCCTCCACTTT. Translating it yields CASSLGQGYSPLHF.

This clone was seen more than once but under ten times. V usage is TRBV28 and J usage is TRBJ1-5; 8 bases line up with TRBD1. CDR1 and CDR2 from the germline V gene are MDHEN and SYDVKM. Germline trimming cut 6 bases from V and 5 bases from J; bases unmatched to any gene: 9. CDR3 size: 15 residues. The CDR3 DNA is TGTGCCAGCAGGACGGACAGGGTAGCAGATCAGCCCCAGCATTTT. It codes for CASRTDRVADQPQHF.